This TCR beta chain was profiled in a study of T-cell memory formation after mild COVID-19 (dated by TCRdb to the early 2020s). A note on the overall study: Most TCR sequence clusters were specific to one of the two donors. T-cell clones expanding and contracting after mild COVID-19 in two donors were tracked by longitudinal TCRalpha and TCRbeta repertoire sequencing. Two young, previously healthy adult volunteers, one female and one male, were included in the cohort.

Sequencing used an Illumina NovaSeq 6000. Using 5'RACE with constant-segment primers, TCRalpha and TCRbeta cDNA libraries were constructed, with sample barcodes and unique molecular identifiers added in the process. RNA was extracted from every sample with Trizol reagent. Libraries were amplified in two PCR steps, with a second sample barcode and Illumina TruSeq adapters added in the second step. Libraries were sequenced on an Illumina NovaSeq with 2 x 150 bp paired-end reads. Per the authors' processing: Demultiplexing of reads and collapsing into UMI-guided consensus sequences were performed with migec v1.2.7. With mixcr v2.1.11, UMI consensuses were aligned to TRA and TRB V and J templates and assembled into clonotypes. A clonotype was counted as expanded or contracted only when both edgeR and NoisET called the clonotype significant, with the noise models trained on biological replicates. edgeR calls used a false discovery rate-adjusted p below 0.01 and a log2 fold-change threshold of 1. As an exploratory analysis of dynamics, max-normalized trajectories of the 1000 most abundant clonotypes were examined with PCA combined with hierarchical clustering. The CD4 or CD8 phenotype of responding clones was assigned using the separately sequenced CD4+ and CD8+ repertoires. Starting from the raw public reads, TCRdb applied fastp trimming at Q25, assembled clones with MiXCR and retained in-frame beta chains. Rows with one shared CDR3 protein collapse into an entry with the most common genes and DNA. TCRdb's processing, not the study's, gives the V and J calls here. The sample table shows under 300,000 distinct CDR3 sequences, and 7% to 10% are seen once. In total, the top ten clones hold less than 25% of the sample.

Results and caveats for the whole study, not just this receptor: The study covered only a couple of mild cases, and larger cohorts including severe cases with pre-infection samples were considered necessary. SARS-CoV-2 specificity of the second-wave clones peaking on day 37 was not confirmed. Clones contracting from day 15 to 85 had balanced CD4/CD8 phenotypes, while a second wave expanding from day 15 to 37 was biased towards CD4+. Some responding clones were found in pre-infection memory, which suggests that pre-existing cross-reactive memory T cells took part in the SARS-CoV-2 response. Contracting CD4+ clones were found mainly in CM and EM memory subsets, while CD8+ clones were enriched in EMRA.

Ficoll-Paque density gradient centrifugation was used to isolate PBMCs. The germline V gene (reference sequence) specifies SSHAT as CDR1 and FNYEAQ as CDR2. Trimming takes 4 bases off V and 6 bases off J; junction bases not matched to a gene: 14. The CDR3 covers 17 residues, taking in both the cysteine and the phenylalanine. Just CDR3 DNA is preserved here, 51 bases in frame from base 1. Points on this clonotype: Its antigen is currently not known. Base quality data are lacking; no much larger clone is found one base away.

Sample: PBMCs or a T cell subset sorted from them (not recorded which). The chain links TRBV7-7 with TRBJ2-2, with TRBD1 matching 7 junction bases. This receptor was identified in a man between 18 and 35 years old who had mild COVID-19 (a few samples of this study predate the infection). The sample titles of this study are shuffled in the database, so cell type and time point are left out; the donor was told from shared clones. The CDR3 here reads CASSSGLTGAASGELFF. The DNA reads TGTGCCAGCAGCTCCGGTCTCACAGGGGCGGCATCCGGGGAGCTGTTTTTT.